The 13 T cell receptor beta chains below come from one sample, sequenced in a study of human T cells and chemical hapten exposure. Sample time point: pre-sensitization, week 0. Indicated treatment: therapeutic diphenylcyclopropenone sensitization with weekly scalp DPC. Via MiXCR, TCRdb re-called the RACE reads, giving one row per CDR3 protein. The table has over 300,000 distinct CDR3 sequences, more than 4.5% seen once; the top ten hold just over 2.5%. This specimen consisted of whole blood, obtained in connection with sensitization to the hapten diphenylcyclopropenone (DPC). These receptors all stem from a woman aged 45-60 years with alopecia areata. Some clones in this sample may be carry-over from other donors' samples.

A word on this clonotype: Given a much more abundant clone one base away, this may be a read error. This sequence joins TRBV7-7 and TRBJ2-5; D remains unclear. V lost 4 bases and J lost 2, with 14 bases in between. The CDR3 extends over 15 amino acids. The germline V gene encodes CDR1 SSHAT and CDR2 FNYEAQ (reference sequence). The CDR3 DNA reads as TGTGCCAGCAGCTGGCTGGGCGTTAGTCAAGAGACCCAGTACTTC. It is translated as CASSWLGVSQETQYF. The whole variable domain, remainder taken from reference TRBV7-7 and TRBJ2-5, is GAGVSQSPRYKVTKRGQDVTLRCDPISSHATLYWYQQALGQGPEFLTYFNYEAQPDKSGLPSDRFSAERPEGSISTLTIQRTEQRDSAMYRCASSWLGVSQETQYFGPGTRLLVL.

This clonotype turned up a few times. The chain has TRBV20-1 and TRBJ2-1, with 8 bases lining up with TRBD2. Germline trimming cut 0 bases from V and 10 bases from J; bases unmatched to any gene: 11. The CDR3 spans 15 residues. Germline loops: CDR1 DFQATT, CDR2 SNEGSKA (reference sequence). The CDR3 here is CSARDQIAGLGEQFF. CDR3 DNA sequence: TGCAGTGCTAGAGATCAGATAGCGGGATTAGGAGAGCAGTTCTTC.

This clonotype was counted a few times. This chain uses TRBV28 with TRBJ2-6, with D hard to call. V dropped 6 bases and J dropped 0 bases, with 15 bases sitting between them. This CDR3 comprises 17 residues. Germline V gene sequence: CDR1 MDHEN, CDR2 SYDVKM. The CDR3 protein is CASSSSPGASGANVLTF. The CDR3 DNA is TGTGCCAGCAGCTCGTCCCCTGGAGCCTCTGGGGCCAACGTCCTGACTTTC.

This clonotype appeared many times. The genes are TRBV5-6 and TRBJ1-5; no firm D call. CDR1 is SGHDT and CDR2 is YYEEEE in the germline V gene. This CDR3 spans 13 amino acids. Trimming stripped 4 bases from V and 4 bases from J, with 9 bases between. CDR3 amino acids: CASSLTPNQPQHF. Written as DNA, the CDR3 is TGTGCCAGCAGCCTGACCCCTAATCAGCCCCAGCATTTT.

J is TRBJ1-5 and V is TRBV27; possible D gene TRBD1, 5 bases. V dropped 3 bases and J dropped 7 bases, with 13 bases sitting between them. The CDR3 is 14 amino acids. Per the germline V gene, CDR1 is MNHEY and CDR2 is SMNVEV (reference sequence). CDR3 region: CASSFFGGAQPQHF. The CDR3 DNA follows: TGTGCCAGCAGTTTTTTCGGCGGGGCCCAGCCCCAGCATTTT.

This clonotype was recorded at least ten times. The chain joins TRBV5-5 to TRBJ2-7; no firm D call. V shed 0 bases and J shed 5 bases, with 12 bases lying between them. Per germline, CDR1 SGHKS and CDR2 YYEKEE (reference sequence). The CDR3 runs to 14 residues. DNA for the CDR3: TGTGCCAGCAGCTTGGCCCCCACCAAGGACGAGCAGTACTTC. Translation gives CASSLAPTKDEQYF. Full variable domain (missing parts from reference TRBV5-5 and TRBJ2-7): DAGVTQSPTHLIKTRGQQVTLRCSPISGHKSVSWYQQVLGQGPQFIFQYYEKEERGRGNFPDRFSARQFPNYSSELNVNALLLGDSALYLCASSLAPTKDEQYFGPGTRLTVT.

There are many counts of this clonotype. Here the CDR3 reads CSAGGQSNQPQHF. Written as DNA, the CDR3 is TGCAGTGCTGGGGGGCAGAGCAATCAGCCCCAGCATTTT. V and J are TRBV20-1 and TRBJ1-5, with D tentatively TRBD1 (6 bases). Germline V lookup: CDR1 DFQATT, CDR2 SNEGSKA (reference sequence). V lost 5 bases and J 1 base, leaving 9 bases between the germline ends. There are 13 residues in the CDR3.

In its sample, this clonotype was seen a few times. The chain has TRBV6-5 and TRBJ1-1; D unclear. In germline, CDR1 is MNHEY, CDR2 SVGAGI. The V end was cut by 0 bases, the J end by 6 bases, with 11 bases between. This CDR3 is 14 amino acids long. The CDR3 nucleotides are TGTGCCAGCAGTTACTCGTTGTTTGAGGCTGAAGCTTTCTTT. Its protein is CASSYSLFEAEAFF.

This clonotype was seen a few times. The V gene is TRBV13, the J gene TRBJ2-3, with 8 bases that match TRBD1. In germline, CDR1 is PRHDT, CDR2 FYEKMQ (reference sequence). This CDR3 spans 15 amino acids. V was clipped by 3 bases and J by 2 bases; unmatched bases: 4. The CDR3: CASSFNRGTTDTQYF. In DNA, the CDR3 is TGTGCCAGCAGCTTTAACAGGGGGACCACAGATACGCAGTATTTT.

V is TRBV7-9 and J is TRBJ2-7, with TRBD2 as a possible D gene (6 bases). V was cut by 6 bases and J by 0 bases, with 15 bases left in between. The CDR3 is 15 residues long. Germline lookup yields CDR1 SEHNR and CDR2 FQNEAQ (reference sequence). CDR3 sequence (DNA): TGTGCCAGCAGTCCTAGTAGCGGACCCTCCTACGAGCAGTACTTC. This codes for CASSPSSGPSYEQYF.

In its sample, this clonotype was seen many times. CDR3 residues: CSARDGTGDEKLFF. The CDR3 nucleotides are TGCAGTGCTAGAGACGGGACGGGAGATGAAAAACTGTTTTTT. The J gene is TRBJ1-4, the V gene TRBV20-1; possible D gene TRBD1, 5 bases. Deletions cut 0 bases from V and 6 bases from J, with 11 bases between. This CDR3 has 14 amino acids. Germline V CDR1 and CDR2: DFQATT, SNEGSKA (reference sequence).

This chain uses TRBV9 with TRBJ2-3; TRBD2 might be the D (7 bases). Trimming left V 3 bases short and J 6 bases short, with 14 bases between. This CDR3 spans 14 amino acids. Looked up from germline, CDR1 is SGDLS and CDR2 is YYNGEE. CDR3 coding DNA: TGTGCCAGCAGCGATGGGGGGGCCGGCGATACGCAGTATTTT. Translation: CASSDGGAGDTQYF.

There are a few counts of this clonotype. This chain joins TRBV5-1 and TRBJ1-6; maybe TRBD1 (5 bases). This CDR3 region has 17 residues. Trimming cost V 4 bases and J 6 bases, with 20 bases left between them. CDR1 and CDR2 from the germline V gene are SGHRS and YFSETQ. CDR3 loop: CASSPNPAGTINSPLHF. CDR3 DNA: TGCGCCAGCAGCCCCAACCCGGCAGGGACGATTAATTCACCCCTCCACTTT.